This is a list of T cell receptor beta chains from one sample in a study of CD8 T cells in Susac syndrome. TCRdb recomputed calls from the immunoSEQ multiplex PCR reads with MiXCR, one row per CDR3 protein. This table has 90,000 to 150,000 distinct CDR3 sequences, 80% to 95% appearing once. The sample was CD4+ T cells from PBMCs. Receptors were obtained from a human donor in good health. Both conserved end residues are part of each CDR3. Fields, in order: clone size, J gene, V gene, D gene, CDR3 DNA, CDR3 protein. D genes are given only for firm matches. The listing skips clone size in some rows; elsewhere it reads once, few, many or a size class.

-	TRBJ1-1	TRBV2	-	TGTGCCAGCAGTGAAGTTCTCAGAGATCGAGCTTTCTTT	CASSEVLRDRAFF
-	TRBJ1-1	TRBV30	-	TGTGCCTGGGTCCGGGGAACTGAAGCTTTCTTT	CAWVRGTEAFF
-	TRBJ2-7	TRBV6-2/TRBV6-3	TRBD2	TGTGCCAGCAGGGCGGGACTAGCGTCAAACGAGCAGTACTTC	CASRAGLASNEQYF
-	TRBJ2-3	TRBV3-1	TRBD2	TGTGCCAGCAGCCAAGAGTTTAGCGGGGGGGCGTCACAAGCAGATACGCAGTATTTT	CASSQEFSGGASQADTQYF
-	TRBJ2-2	TRBV5-4	TRBD1	TGTGCCAGCAGCTCTCACAGGGGGCGCGGGATCTCCGGGGAGCTGTTTTTT	CASSSHRGRGISGELFF
-	TRBJ2-7	TRBV7-3	-	TGTGCCAGCAGCCCACCCGGGGCCTCCGAGCAGTACTTC	CASSPPGASEQYF
-	TRBJ2-5	TRBV5-4	-	TGTGCCAGCAGCTTTTCAGGGGCTGAGACCCAGTACTTC	CASSFSGAETQYF
-	TRBJ2-7	TRBV29-1	TRBD1	TGCAGCGCCGCGAGGGGGCAAGCCTACGAGCAGTACTTC	CSAARGQAYEQYF
-	TRBJ1-6	TRBV27	-	TGTGCCAGCAGTGGGGCAGCCCCCAGCAGGTCCTATAATTCACCCCTCCACTTT	CASSGAAPSRSYNSPLHF
-	TRBJ1-1	TRBV6-6	-	TGTGCCAGCAGTTCGGTTCAGAAGAACACTGAAGCTTTCTTT	CASSSVQKNTEAFF
-	TRBJ2-1	TRBV7-9	TRBD2	TGTGCCAGCAGCCCCCCCGGCGGGAGGGCCTCTGGTGAGCAGTTCTTC	CASSPPGGRASGEQFF
-	TRBJ2-1	TRBV13	TRBD2	TGTGCCAGCAGTTCAGCGGGGGCCGGGTACAATGAGCAGTTCTTC	CASSSAGAGYNEQFF
-	TRBJ2-1	TRBV28	TRBD2	TGTGCCAGCACTATCACTAGCGGGAACAGTGAGCAGTTCTTC	CASTITSGNSEQFF
-	TRBJ2-1	TRBV9	-	TGTGCCAGCAGCCCCCCCAACAGTAATGAGCAGTTCTTC	CASSPPNSNEQFF
-	TRBJ2-1	TRBV6-1	-	TGTGCCAGCAGTGAAGCGACAAGGGGTGAGCAGTTCTTC	CASSEATRGEQFF
-	TRBJ1-2	TRBV19	-	TGTGCCAGTAGTAACGATAAGGGTCGTGGCTACACCTTC	CASSNDKGRGYTF
-	TRBJ2-2	TRBV5-1	-	TGCGCCAGCAGCTTGGAGCCAGGGAGTACCGGGGAGCTGTTTTTT	CASSLEPGSTGELFF
-	TRBJ2-6	TRBV29-1	-	TGCAGCGTTGAAGGAGTAGACGGGGCCAACGTCCTGACTTTC	CSVEGVDGANVLTF
-	TRBJ2-5	TRBV5-1	-	TGCGCCAGCAGCTCCACGGGTCAACAGAGGGAGACCCAGTACTTC	CASSSTGQQRETQYF
-	TRBJ1-1	TRBV20-1	-	TGCAGCCACGAAGGAGCTTTCTTT	CSHEGAFF
-	TRBJ2-1	TRBV12-3/TRBV12-4	TRBD1	TGTGCCAGCGGACAGGGGGCGTACAATGAGCAGTTCTTC	CASGQGAYNEQFF
-	TRBJ1-5	TRBV19	-	TGTGCCAGTAGTATAGCAGGGCGCGGGCCCCAGCATTTT	CASSIAGRGPQHF
-	TRBJ2-1	TRBV6-2/TRBV6-3	TRBD2	TGTGCCAGCAGAACGGGACCAATAGCGGGAGGGTTCTACAATGAGCAGTTCTTC	CASRTGPIAGGFYNEQFF
once	TRBJ2-1	TRBV28	-	TGTGCCAGCAGTTTAGTGGCAGACCGTGCTTACAATGAGCAGTTCTTC	CASSLVADRAYNEQFF
once	TRBJ1-1	TRBV7-2	-	TGTGCCAGCACCGCGCTCATTGAAGCTTTCTTT	CASTALIEAFF
-	TRBJ1-5	TRBV7-9	-	TGTGCCAGCAGCTTACGGGGTGATAGCAATCAGCCCCAGCATTTT	CASSLRGDSNQPQHF
-	TRBJ2-5	TRBV7-8	-	TGTGCCAGCAGTCCAGGTGCAGGGTGGAGGTCAGAGACCCAGTACTTC	CASSPGAGWRSETQYF
-	TRBJ2-7	TRBV12-3/TRBV12-4	-	TGTGCCAGCTCCCTAATCGGGCAGGGATCCCACGAGCAGTACTTC	CASSLIGQGSHEQYF
once	TRBJ2-5	TRBV9	-	TGTGCCAAGAACAGGGAGACCCAGTACTTC	CAKNRETQYF
once	TRBJ2-3	TRBV10-3	-	TGTGCTACGTCGCCTCACACGGAACGCACAGATACGCAGTATTTT	CATSPHTERTDTQYF
-	TRBJ2-7	TRBV6-5	-	TGTGCCAGCAGTTTCCCGGGAACCTACGAGCAGTACTTC	CASSFPGTYEQYF
-	TRBJ2-1	TRBV5-1	-	TGCGCCAGCAGCTTGGCCTTACTAAACGGTGCTGAGCAGTTCTTC	CASSLALLNGAEQFF
-	TRBJ1-2	TRBV14	TRBD1	TGTGCCAGCAGCCAAGCGACAGGGTCCAACTATGGCTACACCTTC	CASSQATGSNYGYTF
-	TRBJ2-3	TRBV2	-	TGTGCCAGCACCCCCCGCACAGATACGCAGTATTTT	CASTPRTDTQYF
-	TRBJ2-7	TRBV20-1	TRBD2	TGCAGTGCTAGAGGGCGGGGGAAGTATGGCTACGAGCAGTACTTC	CSARGRGKYGYEQYF
-	TRBJ2-7	TRBV19	-	TGTGCCAGTAGTATACCCCAAAAACCCCACGAGCAGTACTTC	CASSIPQKPHEQYF
-	TRBJ1-5	TRBV12-3/TRBV12-4	-	TGTGCCAGCAGCGGGACTTCAAGCAATCAGCCCCAGCATTTT	CASSGTSSNQPQHF
-	TRBJ1-1	TRBV23-1	TRBD1	TGCGCCAGCAGTCATCGAACGGACAGGCGACACACTGAAGCTTTCTTT	CASSHRTDRRHTEAFF
-	TRBJ1-2	TRBV29-1	-	TGCAGCGTTGAGTCCACGGGCCTTTCCTATGGCTACACCTTC	CSVESTGLSYGYTF
-	TRBJ2-6	TRBV19	TRBD1	TGTGCCAGTAGTATAAGATCAGGGGGCACTGGGGCCAACGTCCTGACTTTC	CASSIRSGGTGANVLTF
-	TRBJ2-7	TRBV3-1	-	TGTGCCAGCAGCCAAGTCCCGAACCCCTCCTACGAGCAGTACTTC	CASSQVPNPSYEQYF